The 22 T cell receptor beta chains reported below all come from one sample, sequenced in a study of blood T cell repertoires in COVID-19. Using immunoSEQ multiplex PCR, the repertoire was profiled, and TCRdb retains in-frame clones only, with some absent. The data hold some 11,000 clones, with roughly 88% observed a single time. The sample taken for sequencing was peripheral blood. These receptors all stem from a human donor in a cohort sampled during active COVID-19.

The chain couples TRBV7-9 to TRBJ2-5; 11 bases are a match to TRBD1. CDR1 SEHNR and CDR2 FQNEAQ come from the germline V gene (reference sequence). Germline trimming cut 3 bases from V and 2 bases from J; bases unmatched to any gene: 5. There are 16 residues in the CDR3. The CDR3 loop reads CASSFGTGGFQETQYF. For the CDR3, the DNA is TGTGCCAGCAGCTTTGGGACAGGGGGATTTCAAGAGACCCAGTACTTC.

The chain is built from TRBV28 and TRBJ2-7; 7 bases map to TRBD1. The germline V gene has CDR1 MDHEN and CDR2 SYDVKM. CDR3 length: 13 residues. Trimming at V came to 9 bases and at J to 2 bases, leaving 7 bases not matched to a gene. CDR3 region: CASRDSLTYEQYF. The DNA for the CDR3 is TGTGCCAGTCGGGACAGCCTCACCTACGAGCAGTACTTC. Drawing the rest from reference TRBV28 and TRBJ2-7, the complete variable domain is DVKVTQSSRYLVKRTGEKVFLECVQDMDHENMFWYRQDPGLGLRLIYFSYDVKMKEKGDIPEGYSVSREKKERFSLILESASTNQTSMYLCASRDSLTYEQYFGPGTRLTVT.

The rearrangement links TRBV2 to TRBJ2-3; 11 bases match TRBD2. From germline, CDR1 is SNHLY and CDR2 FYNNEI. The CDR3 sequence is 20 residues long. The junction had 20 bases not matched to a gene; V was cut back by 6 bases and J by 3 bases. The CDR3 DNA sequence: TGTGCCAGCAGGGCCGGGACTAGCGGACTACAGAGGGACCGGACAGATACGCAGTATTTT. It translates to CASRAGTSGLQRDRTDTQYF. The whole variable domain, remainder taken from reference TRBV2 and TRBJ2-3, is EPEVTQTPSHQVTQMGQEVILRCVPISNHLYFYWYRQILGQKVEFLVSFYNNEISEKSEIFDDQFSVERPDGSNFTLKIRSTKLEDSAMYFCASRAGTSGLQRDRTDTQYFGPGTRLTVL.

This chain uses TRBV7-2 with TRBJ2-1, with 7 bases that match TRBD2. Trimming took 3 bases from V and 6 from J; bases not matched to a gene: 5. Per the germline V gene, CDR1 is SGHTA and CDR2 is FQGNSA. There are 14 residues in the CDR3. The CDR3 region has the DNA TGTGCCAGCAGCTTTGCGGGAGTACTCAATGAGCAGTTCTTC. Its protein product is CASSFAGVLNEQFF.

The rearrangement joins TRBV7-3 to TRBJ2-7; 12 bases line up with TRBD2. Germline loops: CDR1 SGHTA, CDR2 FQGTGA. Unmatched junction bases numbered 23, after V lost 7 bases and J lost 1 base. The CDR3 sequence is 21 residues long. The CDR3 region has the DNA TGTGCCAGCAACGTAATTGAATCCGACAACCTAGCGGGAGGGGAGTCCTACGAGCAGTACTTC. It translates to CASNVIESDNLAGGESYEQYF.

This clone appeared a single time. The rearrangement links TRBV7-2 to TRBJ2-3, with TRBD2 matching over 14 bases. Germline loops: CDR1 SGHTA, CDR2 FQGNSA. V gave up 5 bases and J gave up 0 bases; unmatched junction bases: 4. This CDR3 spans 17 amino acids. The CDR3 region has the DNA TGTGCCAGCAGCCCTAGACTAGCGGGAGGGAGCACAGATACGCAGTATTTT. Encoded protein: CASSPRLAGGSTDTQYF.

This clone has only one observation. The chain links TRBV19 to TRBJ1-5, with D tentatively TRBD1 (5 bases). The CDR3 totals 16 residues. Germline values: CDR1 LNHDA, CDR2 SQIVND (reference sequence). With 4 bases removed from V and 1 base from J, the gap between germline ends came to 14 bases. CDR3 DNA: TGTGCCAGTAGTACCCAGGGTCGAACGAGCAATCAGCCCCAGCATTTT. Translation: CASSTQGRTSNQPQHF.

The V and J genes are TRBV23-1 and TRBJ1-6, with 8 bases matching TRBD1. TRBV23-1 is classed as an ORF, of uncertain function. V was pared by 2 bases and J by 7 bases, with 4 bases of the junction left unmatched. The CDR3 contains 15 residues. In DNA form, the CDR3 reads TGCGCCAGCAGTCAACCAGGACAGGGAAATTCACCCCTCCACTTT. Protein: CASSQPGQGNSPLHF.

This chain uses TRBV6-2 or TRBV6-3 with TRBJ2-7; D remains unclear. Trimming stripped 6 bases from V and 2 bases from J, with 5 bases between. The V gene's germline CDR1 is MNHEY and CDR2 SVGEGT. This CDR3 spans 11 amino acids. CDR3: CASSHTYEQYF. As DNA, the CDR3 is TGTGCCAGCAGCCACACCTACGAGCAGTACTTC.

V gene TRBV7-2 combines with J gene TRBJ2-6; D is ambiguous. CDR1 is SGHTA, CDR2 FQGNSA, per germline. The CDR3 is made up of 16 amino acids. The ends were cut back, 0 bases at V and 2 bases at J, with 8 bases in the middle. Written as DNA, the CDR3 is TGTGCCAGCAGCTTAGCTGTCCAGGCTGGGGCCAACGTCCTGACTTTC. This encodes CASSLAVQAGANVLTF.

DNA of the CDR3: TGTGCCAGCAGCCGGGGCTACGAGCAGTACTTC. It translates to CASSRGYEQYF. This chain links TRBV7-9 with TRBJ2-7; a possible D gene is TRBD2 (5 bases). V gave up 5 bases and J gave up 3 bases, with 5 bases separating them. The CDR3 is made up of 11 amino acids. Germline CDR1 is SEHNR and CDR2 is FQNEAQ (reference sequence).

DNA of the CDR3: TGTGCCAGCAGCCAAGATGGAGCGCCCTCGTCGGAGACCCAGTACTTC. It is translated as CASSQDGAPSSETQYF. V is TRBV4-2 and J is TRBJ2-5; D uncertain. Per germline, CDR1 LGHNA and CDR2 YNFKEQ. The CDR3 loop spans 16 amino acids. Trimming stripped 0 bases from V and 5 bases from J, with 16 bases between.

By sample fraction, this clone is medium-sized (0.01 to 0.1%). The rearrangement joins TRBV9 to TRBJ2-1; D ambiguous. In germline, CDR1 is SGDLS, CDR2 YYNGEE. This CDR3 is 11 amino acids long. The V end was cut by 0 bases, the J end by 12 bases, with 7 bases between. The CDR3 sequence is CASSVADSQFF. DNA for the CDR3: TGTGCCAGCAGCGTAGCTGACTCGCAGTTCTTC.

This sequence joins TRBV4-1 and TRBJ2-3; D might be TRBD2 (5 bases). V was cut by 0 bases and J by 1 base, with 14 bases left in between. CDR1 is MGHRA, CDR2 YSYEKL, per germline. The CDR3 consists of 17 residues. CDR3 amino acids: CASSQDLREMGTDTQYF. The CDR3 region has the DNA TGCGCCAGCAGCCAAGATTTGAGGGAGATGGGCACAGATACGCAGTATTTT.

The CDR3 DNA reads as TGTGCCATCAGTAGCGATTACACAGATACGCAGTATTTT. This codes for CAISSDYTDTQYF. This chain connects TRBV10-3 to TRBJ2-3; D unclear. Looked up from germline, CDR1 is ENHRY and CDR2 is SYGVKD. Trimming pared 5 bases from V and 2 bases from J, leaving 8 bases between. The CDR3 has 13 residues.

This chain joins TRBV29-1 and TRBJ2-7; 10 nucleotides line up with TRBD2. From germline, CDR1 is SQVTM and CDR2 ANQGSEA. The CDR3 spans 16 residues. The trim removed 4 bases at V and 0 bases at J, leaving 9 bases unmatched. This CDR3 is CSVALLAGASSYEQYF. The CDR3 DNA reads TGCAGCGTTGCCCTGCTAGCGGGGGCGAGCTCCTACGAGCAGTACTTC.

This chain links TRBV6-4 with TRBJ2-1; 13 nucleotides agree with TRBD2. V was pared by 6 bases and J by 7 bases, with 12 bases of the junction left unmatched. The CDR3 has 17 amino acids. Germline CDR1 reads MRHNA; CDR2 reads SNTAGT. The CDR3 reads CASSKIPGTSGKNEQFF. The CDR3 DNA reads TGTGCCAGCAGCAAAATACCCGGGACTAGCGGGAAGAATGAGCAGTTCTTC.

The V call is TRBV7-2, the J call TRBJ2-5, with 9 bases matching TRBD1. This CDR3 region has 16 residues. CDR1 is SGHTA, CDR2 FQGNSA, per germline. Germline trimming cut 5 bases from V and 6 bases from J; bases unmatched to any gene: 13. CDR3 loop: CASSVTSTGGLQTQYF. The CDR3 region has the DNA TGTGCCAGCAGCGTGACTTCGACAGGGGGTCTGCAGACCCAGTACTTC.

The chain links TRBV5-6 to TRBJ2-7, with D possibly being TRBD1 (5 bases). The CDR3 length is 14 residues. From germline, CDR1 is SGHDT and CDR2 YYEEEE. V gave up 3 bases and J gave up 7 bases, with 17 bases separating them. CDR3 nucleotide sequence: TGTGCCAGCAGCTCCCCCGTGGGGCCGGCAGAGCAGTACTTC. Translating gives CASSSPVGPAEQYF.

This clone was found once. The chain has TRBV7-9 and TRBJ2-1; 14 nucleotides match TRBD2. The CDR3 is 18 residues long. CDR1 is SEHNR and CDR2 is FQNEAQ in the germline V gene (reference sequence). V dropped 7 bases and J dropped 6; count of bases not matched to a gene: 14. The CDR3 spells CASTRRGTSGSRVNEQFF. CDR3 nucleotide sequence: TGTGCCAGCACCCGGAGGGGGACTAGCGGGAGTCGGGTCAATGAGCAGTTCTTC.

This clone was counted a single time. The genes are TRBV7-8 and TRBJ2-7; 9 bases match TRBD2. The V gene end was trimmed by 2 bases and the J gene end by 3 bases; junction bases not matched to a gene: 5. Germline-derived CDR1 and CDR2 are SGHVS and FQNEAQ. This CDR3 comprises 15 residues. The CDR3 sequence is CASSLRTSADYEQYF. CDR3 nucleotides: TGTGCCAGCAGCTTACGGACTAGCGCGGACTACGAGCAGTACTTC.

The V gene is TRBV29-1, the J gene TRBJ1-2; 9 positions match TRBD1. Per germline, CDR1 SQVTM and CDR2 ANQGSEA. The V and J ends lost 4 bases and 5 bases, in that order; junction bases with no gene match: 11. CDR3 size: 15 residues. The CDR3 sequence: CSVGDRENFGYGYTF. The CDR3 region has the DNA TGCAGCGTTGGGGACAGGGAAAACTTCGGGTATGGCTACACCTTC.